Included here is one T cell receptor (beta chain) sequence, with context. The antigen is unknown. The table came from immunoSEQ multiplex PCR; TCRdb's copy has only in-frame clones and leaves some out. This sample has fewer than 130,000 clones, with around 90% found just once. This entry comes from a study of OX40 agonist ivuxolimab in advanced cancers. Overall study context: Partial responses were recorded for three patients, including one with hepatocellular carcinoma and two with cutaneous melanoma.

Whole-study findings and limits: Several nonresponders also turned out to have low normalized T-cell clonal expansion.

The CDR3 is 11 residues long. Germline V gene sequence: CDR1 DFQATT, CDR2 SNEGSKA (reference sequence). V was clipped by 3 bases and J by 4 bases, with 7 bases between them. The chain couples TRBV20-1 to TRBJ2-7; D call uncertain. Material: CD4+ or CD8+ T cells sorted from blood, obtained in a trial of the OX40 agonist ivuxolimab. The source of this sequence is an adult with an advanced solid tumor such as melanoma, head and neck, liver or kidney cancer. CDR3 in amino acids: CSARVNYEQYF. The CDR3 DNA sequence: TGCAGTGCTAGGGTCAATTACGAGCAGTACTTC.